This T cell receptor (beta chain) stems from a study of post-analysis software for immune sequencing data. The study's findings and limits: Roughly five TRBV segments appeared more often in patients than in controls, and TRBV5-6, TRBV5-1 and TRBV20-1 were among these.

TCR beta cDNA libraries had unique molecular identifiers. TCRdb reprocessed the PCR reads with MiXCR, giving one entry per CDR3 protein. The sample contains 750,000 to 950,000 distinct CDR3 sequences, about 53% of which appear only once. The germline V and J ends were trimmed by 4 bases and 6 bases, with 11 bases remaining between them. Germline V gene lookup returns CDR1 SGHRS and CDR2 YFSETQ. CDR3 length: 13 residues. Comments on this clonotype: Its target is unknown.

Sequenced input: blood. The chain has TRBV5-1 and TRBJ2-4; D not certain. The sequence came from a girl aged 5 to 17 with multiple sclerosis. The CDR3 coding sequence is TGCGCCAGCAGCCGAGATGGATTAAACATTCAGTACTTC. The encoded protein is CASSRDGLNIQYF.